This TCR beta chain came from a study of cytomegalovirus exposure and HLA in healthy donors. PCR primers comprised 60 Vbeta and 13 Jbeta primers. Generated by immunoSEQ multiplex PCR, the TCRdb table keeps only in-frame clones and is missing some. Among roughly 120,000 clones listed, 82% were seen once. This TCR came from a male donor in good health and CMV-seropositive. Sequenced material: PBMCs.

The DNA for the CDR3 is TGTGCCAGCATGGATAGCGGGAGTGCAGATACGCAGTATTTT. As protein: CASMDSGSADTQYF. V usage is TRBV2 and J usage is TRBJ2-3, with 9 bases lining up with TRBD2. The CDR3 covers 14 residues. Germline V gene data show CDR1 as SNHLY and CDR2 as FYNNEI. Losses at the gene ends were 7 bases for V and 4 bases for J; bases not matched to a gene: 6. Looking up the rest from reference TRBV2 and TRBJ2-3 gives the full variable domain: EPEVTQTPSHQVTQMGQEVILRCVPISNHLYFYWYRQILGQKVEFLVSFYNNEISEKSEIFDDQFSVERPDGSNFTLKIRSTKLEDSAMYFCASMDSGSADTQYFGPGTRLTVL.